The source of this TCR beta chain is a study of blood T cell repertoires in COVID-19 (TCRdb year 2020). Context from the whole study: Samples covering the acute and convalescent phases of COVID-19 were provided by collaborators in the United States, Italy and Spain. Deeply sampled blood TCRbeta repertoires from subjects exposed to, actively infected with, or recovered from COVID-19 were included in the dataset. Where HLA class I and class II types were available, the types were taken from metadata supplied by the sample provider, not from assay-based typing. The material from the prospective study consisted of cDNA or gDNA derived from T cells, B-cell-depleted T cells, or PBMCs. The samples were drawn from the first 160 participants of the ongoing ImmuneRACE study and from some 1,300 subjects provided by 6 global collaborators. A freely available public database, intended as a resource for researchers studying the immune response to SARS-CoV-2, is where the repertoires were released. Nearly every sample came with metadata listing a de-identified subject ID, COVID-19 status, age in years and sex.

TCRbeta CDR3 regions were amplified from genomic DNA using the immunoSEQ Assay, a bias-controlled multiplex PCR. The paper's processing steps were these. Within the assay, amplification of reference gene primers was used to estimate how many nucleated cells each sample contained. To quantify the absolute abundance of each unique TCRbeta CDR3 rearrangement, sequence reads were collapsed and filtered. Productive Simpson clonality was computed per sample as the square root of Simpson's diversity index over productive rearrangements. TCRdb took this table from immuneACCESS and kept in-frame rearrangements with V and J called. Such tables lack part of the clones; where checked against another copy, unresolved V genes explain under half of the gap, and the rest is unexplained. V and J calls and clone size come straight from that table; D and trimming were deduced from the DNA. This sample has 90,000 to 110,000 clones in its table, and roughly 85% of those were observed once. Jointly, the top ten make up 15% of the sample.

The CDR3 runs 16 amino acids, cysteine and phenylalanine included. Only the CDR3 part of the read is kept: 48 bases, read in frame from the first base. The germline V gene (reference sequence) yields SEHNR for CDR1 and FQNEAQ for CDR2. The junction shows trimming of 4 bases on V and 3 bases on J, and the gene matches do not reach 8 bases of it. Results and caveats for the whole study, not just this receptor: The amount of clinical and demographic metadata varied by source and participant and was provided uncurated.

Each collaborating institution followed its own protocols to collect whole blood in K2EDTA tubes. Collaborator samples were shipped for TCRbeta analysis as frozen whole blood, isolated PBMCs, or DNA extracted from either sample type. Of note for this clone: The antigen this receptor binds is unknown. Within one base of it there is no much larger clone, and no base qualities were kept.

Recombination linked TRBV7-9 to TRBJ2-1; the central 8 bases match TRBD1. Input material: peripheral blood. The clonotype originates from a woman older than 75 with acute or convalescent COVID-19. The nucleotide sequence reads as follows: TGTGCCAGCAGCTCGCAGGGGGCGAATAACTACAATGAGCAGTTCTTC. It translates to CASSSQGANNYNEQFF.